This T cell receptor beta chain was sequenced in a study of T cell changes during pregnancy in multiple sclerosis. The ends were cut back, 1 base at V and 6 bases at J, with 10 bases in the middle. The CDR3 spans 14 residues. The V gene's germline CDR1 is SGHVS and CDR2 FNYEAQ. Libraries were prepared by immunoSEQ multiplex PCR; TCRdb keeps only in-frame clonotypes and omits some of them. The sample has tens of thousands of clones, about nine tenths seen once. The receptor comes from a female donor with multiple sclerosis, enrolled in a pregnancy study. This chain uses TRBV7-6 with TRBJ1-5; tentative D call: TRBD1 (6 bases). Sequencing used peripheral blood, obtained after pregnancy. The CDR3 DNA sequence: TGTGCCAGCAGCTTAGACAGGGAGAGTCAGCCCCAGCATTTT. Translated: CASSLDRESQPQHF.